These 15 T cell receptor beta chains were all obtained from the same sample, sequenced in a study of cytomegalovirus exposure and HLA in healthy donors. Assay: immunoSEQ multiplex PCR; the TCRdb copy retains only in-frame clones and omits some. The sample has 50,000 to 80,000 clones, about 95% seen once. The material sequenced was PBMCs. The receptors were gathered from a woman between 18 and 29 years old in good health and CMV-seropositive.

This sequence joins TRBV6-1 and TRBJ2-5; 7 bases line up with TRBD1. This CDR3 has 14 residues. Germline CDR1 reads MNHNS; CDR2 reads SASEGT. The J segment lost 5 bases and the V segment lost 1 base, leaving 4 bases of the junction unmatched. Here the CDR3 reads CASSEDRGDETQYF. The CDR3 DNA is TGTGCCAGCAGTGAAGACAGGGGCGATGAGACCCAGTACTTC.

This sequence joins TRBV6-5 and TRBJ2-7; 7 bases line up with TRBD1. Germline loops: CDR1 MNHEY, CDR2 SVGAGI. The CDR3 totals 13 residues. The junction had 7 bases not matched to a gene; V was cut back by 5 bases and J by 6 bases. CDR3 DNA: TGTGCCAGCAGTACGGCAGGGGGTGGCGAGCAGTACTTC. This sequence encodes CASSTAGGGEQYF.

CDR3 DNA: TGTGCCACCAGCAGAGATAGGGGGGGCAACAATCAGCCCCAGCATTTT. Translated, it gives CATSRDRGGNNQPQHF. This rearrangement joins TRBV15 to TRBJ1-5; D is possibly TRBD1 (6 bases). Trimming cost V 0 bases and J 3 bases, with 12 bases left between them. The germline V gene encodes CDR1 LNHNV and CDR2 YYDKDF (reference sequence). There are 16 residues in the CDR3.

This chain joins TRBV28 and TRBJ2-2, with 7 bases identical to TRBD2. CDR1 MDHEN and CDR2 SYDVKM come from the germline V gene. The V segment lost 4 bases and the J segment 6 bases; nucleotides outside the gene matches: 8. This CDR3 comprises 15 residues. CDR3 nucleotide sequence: TGTGCCAGCAGTTCCCCCGGCGGGAGCCCCGGGGAGCTGTTTTTT. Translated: CASSSPGGSPGELFF.

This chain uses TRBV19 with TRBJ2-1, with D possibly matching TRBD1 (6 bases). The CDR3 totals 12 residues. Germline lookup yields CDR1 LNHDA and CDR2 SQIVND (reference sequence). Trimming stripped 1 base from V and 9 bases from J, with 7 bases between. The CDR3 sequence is CASSIGGGEQFF. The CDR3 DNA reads TGTGCCAGTAGTATAGGAGGGGGTGAGCAGTTCTTC.

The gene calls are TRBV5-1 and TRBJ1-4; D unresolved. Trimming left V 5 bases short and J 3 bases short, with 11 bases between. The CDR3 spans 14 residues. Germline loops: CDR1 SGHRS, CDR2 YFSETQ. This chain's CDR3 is CASRGGGSNEKLFF. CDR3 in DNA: TGCGCCAGCAGGGGCGGAGGGTCTAATGAAAAACTGTTTTTT.

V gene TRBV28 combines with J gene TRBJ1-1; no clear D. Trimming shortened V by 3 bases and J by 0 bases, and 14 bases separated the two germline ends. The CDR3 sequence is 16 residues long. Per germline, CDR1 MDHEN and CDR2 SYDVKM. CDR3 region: CASSLEGSVMNTEAFF. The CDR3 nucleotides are TGTGCCAGCAGTTTGGAGGGTTCCGTCATGAACACTGAAGCTTTCTTT.

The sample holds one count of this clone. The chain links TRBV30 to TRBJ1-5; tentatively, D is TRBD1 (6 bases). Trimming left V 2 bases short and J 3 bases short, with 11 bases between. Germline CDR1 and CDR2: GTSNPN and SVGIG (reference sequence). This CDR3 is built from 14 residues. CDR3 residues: CAWSRQGSNQPQHF. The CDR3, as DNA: TGTGCCTGGAGTAGGCAGGGGTCCAATCAGCCCCAGCATTTT.

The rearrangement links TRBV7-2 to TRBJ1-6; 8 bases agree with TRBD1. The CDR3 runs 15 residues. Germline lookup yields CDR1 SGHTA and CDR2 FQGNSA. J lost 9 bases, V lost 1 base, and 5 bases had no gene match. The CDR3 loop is CASSLVGQGSSPLHF. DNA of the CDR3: TGTGCCAGCAGCTTAGTAGGACAGGGAAGTTCACCCCTCCACTTT.

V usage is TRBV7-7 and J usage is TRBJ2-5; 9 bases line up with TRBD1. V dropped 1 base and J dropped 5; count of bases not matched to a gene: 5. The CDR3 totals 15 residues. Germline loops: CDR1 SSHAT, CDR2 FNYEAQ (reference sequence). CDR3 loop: CASSLVGTGRETQYF. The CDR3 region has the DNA TGTGCCAGCAGCTTAGTGGGGACAGGGCGGGAGACCCAGTACTTC.

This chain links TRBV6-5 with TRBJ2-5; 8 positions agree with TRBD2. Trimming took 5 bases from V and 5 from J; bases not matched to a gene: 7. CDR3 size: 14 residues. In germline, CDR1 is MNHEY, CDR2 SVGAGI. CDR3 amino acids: CASSQGRGAETQYF. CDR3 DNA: TGTGCCAGCAGTCAAGGGCGGGGGGCGGAGACCCAGTACTTC.

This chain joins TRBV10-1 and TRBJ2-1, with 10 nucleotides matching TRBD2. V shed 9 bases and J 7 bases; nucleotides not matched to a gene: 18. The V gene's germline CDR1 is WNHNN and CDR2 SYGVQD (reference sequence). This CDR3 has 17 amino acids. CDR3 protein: CARIAGGPTGGGNEQFF. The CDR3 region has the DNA TGCGCCAGAATAGCGGGAGGACCTACGGGTGGGGGAAATGAGCAGTTCTTC.

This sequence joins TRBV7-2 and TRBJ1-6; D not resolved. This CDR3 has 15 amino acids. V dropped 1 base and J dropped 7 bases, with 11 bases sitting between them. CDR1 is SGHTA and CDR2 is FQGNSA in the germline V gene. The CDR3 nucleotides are TGTGCCAGCAGCTTAGTTGGGCCTACCAATTCACCCCTCCACTTT. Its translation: CASSLVGPTNSPLHF.

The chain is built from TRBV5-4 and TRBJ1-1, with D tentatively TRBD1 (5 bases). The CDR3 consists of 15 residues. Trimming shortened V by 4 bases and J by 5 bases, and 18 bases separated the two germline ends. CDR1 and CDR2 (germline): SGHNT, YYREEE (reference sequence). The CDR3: CASSIVVGAGTEAFF. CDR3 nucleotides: TGTGCCAGCAGCATCGTTGTCGGGGCGGGAACTGAAGCTTTCTTT.

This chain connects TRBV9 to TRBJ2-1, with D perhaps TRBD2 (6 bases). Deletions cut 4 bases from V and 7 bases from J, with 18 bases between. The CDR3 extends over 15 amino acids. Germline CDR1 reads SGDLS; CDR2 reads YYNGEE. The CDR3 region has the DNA TGTGCCAGCAGCCCCCCGCTAGCGATCTTAAATGAGCAGTTCTTC. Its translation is CASSPPLAILNEQFF.